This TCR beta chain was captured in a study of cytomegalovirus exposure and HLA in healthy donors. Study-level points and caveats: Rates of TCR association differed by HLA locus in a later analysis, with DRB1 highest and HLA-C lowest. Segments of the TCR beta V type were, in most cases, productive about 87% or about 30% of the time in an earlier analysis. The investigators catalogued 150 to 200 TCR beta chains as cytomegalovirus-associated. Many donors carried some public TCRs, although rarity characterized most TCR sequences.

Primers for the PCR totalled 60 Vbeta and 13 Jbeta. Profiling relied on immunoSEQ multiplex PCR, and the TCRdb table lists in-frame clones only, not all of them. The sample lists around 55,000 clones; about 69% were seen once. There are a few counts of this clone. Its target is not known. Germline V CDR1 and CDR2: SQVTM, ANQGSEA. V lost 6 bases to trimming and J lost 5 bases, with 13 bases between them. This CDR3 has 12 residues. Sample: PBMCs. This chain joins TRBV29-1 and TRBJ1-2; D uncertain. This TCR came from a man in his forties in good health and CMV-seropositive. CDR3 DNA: TGCAGCGTGGGAACAGCGGAATATGGCTACACCTTC. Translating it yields CSVGTAEYGYTF.